This T cell receptor beta chain was retrieved from a study of cytomegalovirus exposure and HLA in healthy donors. PCR employed 60 Vbeta and 13 Jbeta primers. The assay was immunoSEQ multiplex PCR, and TCRdb's table has in-frame clones only and misses some. The table lists tens of thousands of clones, about 68% of them singletons. The CDR3 is made up of 12 amino acids. Trimming cost V 4 bases and J 1 base, with 7 bases left between them. In germline, CDR1 is SQVTM, CDR2 ANQGSEA. On this clone itself: Its antigen remains unidentified.

Study-wide results and limits: A later analysis revealed that TCR association rates differed between HLA loci, peaking at DRB1 and bottoming out at HLA-C. Analysis was carried out at a later point, and it linked a missense DCLRE1C variant to TCR beta V- and J-gene trimming.

The rearrangement links TRBV29-1 to TRBJ1-1, with D unresolved. The TCR sequence derives from a woman aged 45-59 years in good health and CMV-seropositive. The sample comprised PBMCs. The CDR3 DNA is TGCAGCGTTGTTTCGGGGAACACTGAAGCTTTCTTT. Its protein product is CSVVSGNTEAFF. The full variable domain, completed using reference TRBV29-1 and TRBJ1-1, is SAVISQKPSRDICQRGTSLTIQCQVDSQVTMMFWYRQQPGQSLTLIATANQGSEATYESGFVIDKFPISRPNLTFSTLTVSNMSPEDSSIYLCSVVSGNTEAFFGQGTRLTVV.